This T cell receptor (beta chain) is drawn from a study of T cells in Graves' hyperthyroidism and ophthalmopathy (dated by TCRdb to about 2019). Context from the whole study: To identify distinguishing TCR V-J signatures, a discovery cohort of 95 to 100 patients was used, comprising 43 with Graves' ophthalmopathy and about 59 with stable Graves' hyperthyroidism. After sampling, hyperthyroidism patients received methimazole starting at 30 mg daily, and ophthalmopathy patients received high-dose intravenous methylprednisolone. The 100 or so discovery patients were divided at random into training and test sets in a 7:3 ratio. The study also compared thyroid tissue and blood T-cell repertoires from about six Graves' hyperthyroidism patients. Whether ophthalmopathy could be predicted prospectively was tested in an independent validation cohort made up of under 20 hyperthyroidism patients plus 17 patients who later progressed to ophthalmopathy. According to the paper, TCR Vbeta CDR3 sequencing was carried out on about 140 peripheral blood samples, which came from approximately 43 ophthalmopathy, approximately 78 hyperthyroidism and roughly 17 progressor patients. The paper's findings and limits, for the study overall: A 13 V-J signature model separated ophthalmopathy from stable hyperthyroidism, with over 85% sensitivity and roughly 84% specificity in cross-validation and 80%/75% in testing. Most expanded thyroid clonotypes (frequency above 0.001) were also found in blood, which suggests that blood repertoires may mirror thyroid immune responses. In validation, progression to ophthalmopathy was predicted by the model with 70% to 71% sensitivity and just over 72% specificity, a median of approximately 6.5 months before onset. Sample size was not statistically predetermined, and investigators were not blinded to group allocation.

TCR beta CDR3 regions were amplified from RNA transcripts. The TCR CDR3 was subjected to a first round of RT-PCR using the HTBI primer set and the Qiagen OneStep RT-PCR kit. The libraries were constructed in a second round of multiplex PCR and then size-selected and purified. Paired-end sequencing of the libraries was performed with 100 bp reads on an Illumina HiSeq2000. In the paper's pipeline: SOAPnuke was used to process the raw data, removing reads that contained adapters or uncalled bases, had a mean Phred below 15, or lacked an exact match to the constant primer or identifier. High-quality paired reads were merged with COPE v1.2.5, and unique nucleotide sequences were defined as clonotypes. Clonotypes were aligned to IMGT TRBV, TRBD and TRBJ reference segments using MiTCR v1.1. Only V-J combinations with frequency above 0.0001, covering about 99% of repertoires, were analysed. The TCS score was defined as the ratio of F50 (clonal expansion) to E x V (chaos), calculated using BLOSUM62-based TCRdist between CDR3 peptides within each V-J. Welch's t-statistics and random forest reduced fewer than 550 V-J features to fewer than 15, which were used in a naive Bayes classifier (R e1071). The similarity between thyroid and blood repertoires was quantified using the Morisita-Horn index. The raw public reads went through TCRdb reprocessing: fastp at Q25, MiXCR clone calling, in-frame beta chains kept. Every entry covers one CDR3 protein and lists the most common genes and DNA from its rows. The V and J calls follow TCRdb's processing rather than the paper's. The sample contains about 700,000 distinct CDR3 sequences, nearly 45% of them found a single time. Roughly 6.5% of the sample is taken by the ten largest.

On this clonotype itself: The antigen this receptor binds is unknown. Base qualities are missing; no much larger clone stands one base away.

The study excluded patients with uncontrolled infections, other autoimmune diseases, pregnancy or lactation. Diagnoses relied on clinical symptoms, serum thyroxine and TRAb, thyroid ultrasound and orbital computed tomography. Total RNA was extracted using Trizol reagent, and RNA quality was assessed on an Agilent 2100 Bioanalyzer. The sequenced material came from peripheral blood or thyroid tissue (not recorded which). The sequence came from an adult man with Graves' disease, either hyperthyroidism or ophthalmopathy (not recorded which).

The CDR3 loop reads CTITGTGVSEAFF. The sequenced DNA is TGCACTATAACCGGGACAGGAGTGTCTGAAGCTTTCTTT. This sequence uses TRBV20-1 and TRBJ1-1; 8 central bases correspond to TRBD1. Spanning cysteine to phenylalanine, the CDR3 consists of 13 amino acids. Of the read, only the CDR3 DNA is kept; its 39 bases are in frame from base 1. The CDR1 and CDR2 encoded by the germline V gene (reference sequence) are DFQATT and SNEGSKA.